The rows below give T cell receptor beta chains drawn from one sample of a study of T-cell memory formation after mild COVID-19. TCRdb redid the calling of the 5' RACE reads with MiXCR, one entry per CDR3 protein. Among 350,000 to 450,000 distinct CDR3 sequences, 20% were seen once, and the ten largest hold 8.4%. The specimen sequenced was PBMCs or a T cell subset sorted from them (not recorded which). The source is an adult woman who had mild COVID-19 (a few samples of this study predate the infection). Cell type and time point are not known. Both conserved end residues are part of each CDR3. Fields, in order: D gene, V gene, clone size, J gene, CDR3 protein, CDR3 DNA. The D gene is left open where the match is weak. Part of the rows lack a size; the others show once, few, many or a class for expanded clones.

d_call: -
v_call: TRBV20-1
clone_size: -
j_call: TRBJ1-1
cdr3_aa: CSARPRTVNTEAFF
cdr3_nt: TGCAGTGCTAGACCCCGGACAGTGAACACTGAAGCTTTCTTT

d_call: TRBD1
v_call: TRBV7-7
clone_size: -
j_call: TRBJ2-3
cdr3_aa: CASSPVTGGGPDTQYF
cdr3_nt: TGTGCCAGCAGCCCAGTGACAGGGGGCGGCCCAGATACGCAGTATTTT

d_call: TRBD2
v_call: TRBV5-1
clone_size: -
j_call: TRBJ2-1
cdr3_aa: CASSLNPGLAGPEQFF
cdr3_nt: TGCGCCAGCAGCCTAAACCCGGGACTAGCGGGGCCTGAGCAGTTCTTC

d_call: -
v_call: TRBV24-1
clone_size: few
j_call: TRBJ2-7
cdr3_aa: CATSDSIQGNGLSPDEQYF
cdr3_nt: TGTGCCACCAGTGACTCCATCCAAGGGAACGGTCTCTCCCCGGACGAGCAGTACTTC

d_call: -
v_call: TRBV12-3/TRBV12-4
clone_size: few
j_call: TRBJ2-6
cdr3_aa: CASSLVGTHSGANVLTF
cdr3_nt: TGTGCCAGCAGTTTAGTAGGGACTCACTCTGGGGCCAACGTCCTGACTTTC

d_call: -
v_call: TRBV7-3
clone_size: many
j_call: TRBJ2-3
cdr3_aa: CASSPGLPTDTQYF
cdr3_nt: TGTGCCAGCAGCCCGGGACTTCCGACAGATACGCAGTATTTT

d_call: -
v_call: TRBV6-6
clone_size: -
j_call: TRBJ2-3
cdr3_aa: CATGSRRPDTQYF
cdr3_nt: TGTGCCACAGGTTCTCGACGACCAGATACGCAGTATTTT

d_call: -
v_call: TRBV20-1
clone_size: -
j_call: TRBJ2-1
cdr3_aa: CRDRDFPNEQFF
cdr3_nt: TGCAGGGACCGGGACTTCCCTAATGAGCAGTTCTTC

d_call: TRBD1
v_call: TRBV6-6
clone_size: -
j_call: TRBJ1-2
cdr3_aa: CASRYCPGQGEMYGYTF
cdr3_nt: TGTGCCAGCAGATATTGCCCGGGACAGGGAGAAATGTATGGCTACACCTTC

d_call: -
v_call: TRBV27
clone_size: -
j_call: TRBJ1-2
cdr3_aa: CASSTANYGYTF
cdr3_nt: TGTGCCAGCAGTACAGCTAACTATGGCTACACCTTC

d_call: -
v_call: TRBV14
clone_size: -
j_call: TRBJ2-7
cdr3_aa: CASSHAGRPYLYEQYF
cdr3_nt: TGTGCCAGCAGCCACGCGGGACGACCCTATCTCTACGAGCAGTACTTC

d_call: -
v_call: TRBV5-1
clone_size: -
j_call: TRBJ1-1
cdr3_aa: CASSRGAFGGEGTEAFF
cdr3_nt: TGCGCCAGCAGCCGGGGTGCTTTCGGGGGAGAAGGCACTGAAGCTTTCTTT

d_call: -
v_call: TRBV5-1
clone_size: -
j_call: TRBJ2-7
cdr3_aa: CASSPPAYEQYF
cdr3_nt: TGCGCCAGCAGCCCGCCCGCCTACGAGCAGTACTTC

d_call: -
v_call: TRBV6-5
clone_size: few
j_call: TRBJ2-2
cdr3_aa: CASTAFNTGELFF
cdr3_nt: TGTGCCAGCACCGCATTTAACACCGGGGAGCTGTTTTTT

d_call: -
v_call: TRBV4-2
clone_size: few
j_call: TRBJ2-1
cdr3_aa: CASSLSELSYNEQFF
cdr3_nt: TGTGCCAGCAGCCTTAGCGAACTCTCCTACAATGAGCAGTTCTTC

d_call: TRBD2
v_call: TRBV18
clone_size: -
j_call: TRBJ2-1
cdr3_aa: CASSPRSGGPYNEQFF
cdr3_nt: TGTGCCAGCTCACCACGAAGCGGGGGGCCGTACAATGAGCAGTTCTTC

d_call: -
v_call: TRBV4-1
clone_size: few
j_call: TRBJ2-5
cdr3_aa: CASSQEPSSSQETQYF
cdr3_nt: TGCGCCAGCAGCCAAGAGCCTAGCAGTTCCCAAGAGACCCAGTACTTC

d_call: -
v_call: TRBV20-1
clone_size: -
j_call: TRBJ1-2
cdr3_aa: CSAIRSSNYGYTF
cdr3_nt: TGCAGTGCTATTAGGTCTTCTAACTATGGCTACACCTTC

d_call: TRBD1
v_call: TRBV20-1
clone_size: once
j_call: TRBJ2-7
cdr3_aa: CSAREHDRAVTYEQYF
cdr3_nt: TGCAGTGCTAGAGAACACGACAGGGCGGTAACCTACGAGCAGTACTTC

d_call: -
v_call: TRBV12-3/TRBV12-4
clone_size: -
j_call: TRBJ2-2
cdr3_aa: CASSKTETNTGELFF
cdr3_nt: TGTGCCAGCAGCAAGACGGAAACGAACACCGGGGAGCTGTTTTTT

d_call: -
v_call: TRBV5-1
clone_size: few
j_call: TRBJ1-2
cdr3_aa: CASSTDGGYGYTF
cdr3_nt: TGCGCCAGCAGTACAGACGGAGGCTATGGCTACACCTTC

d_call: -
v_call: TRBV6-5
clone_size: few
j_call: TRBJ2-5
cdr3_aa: CASSYSFYATEGETQYF
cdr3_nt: TGTGCCAGCAGTTACTCGTTTTACGCGACGGAGGGGGAGACCCAGTACTTC

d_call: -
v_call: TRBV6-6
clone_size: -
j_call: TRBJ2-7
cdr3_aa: CASSPRGKPYEQYF
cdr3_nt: TGTGCCAGCAGTCCACGGGGCAAACCCTACGAGCAGTACTTC

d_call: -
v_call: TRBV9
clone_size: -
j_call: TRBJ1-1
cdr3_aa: CASSAAAVSSEAFF
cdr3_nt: TGTGCCAGCAGCGCCGCGGCAGTGAGTTCTGAAGCTTTCTTT

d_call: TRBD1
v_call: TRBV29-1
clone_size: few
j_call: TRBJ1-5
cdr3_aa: CSGKTGDQPQHF
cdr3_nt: TGCAGCGGAAAAACAGGGGACCAGCCCCAGCATTTT

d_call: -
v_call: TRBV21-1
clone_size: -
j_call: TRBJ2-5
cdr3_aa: CASSKEGAQGMETQYF
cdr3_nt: TGTGCCAGCAGCAAAGAGGGGGCACAGGGTATGGAGACCCAGTACTTC

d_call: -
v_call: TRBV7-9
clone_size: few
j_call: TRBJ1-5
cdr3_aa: CASSQQGSQPQHF
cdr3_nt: TGTGCCAGCAGCCAACAGGGAAGTCAGCCCCAGCATTTT

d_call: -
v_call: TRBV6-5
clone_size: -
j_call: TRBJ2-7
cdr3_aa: CASSTNPLGLRYF
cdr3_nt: TGTGCCAGCAGTACCAATCCCCTTGGGCTGCGGTACTTC

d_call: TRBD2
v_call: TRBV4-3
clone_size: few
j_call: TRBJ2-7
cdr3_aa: CASSEDLGAGLAGNYEQYF
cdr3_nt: TGCGCCAGCAGCGAAGATCTGGGAGCGGGACTAGCGGGGAACTACGAGCAGTACTTC

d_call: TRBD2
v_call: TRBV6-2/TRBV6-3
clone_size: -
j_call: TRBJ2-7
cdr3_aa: CASSYVTSGSSYEQYF
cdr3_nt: TGTGCCAGCAGTTACGTGACTAGCGGGAGCTCCTACGAGCAGTACTTC

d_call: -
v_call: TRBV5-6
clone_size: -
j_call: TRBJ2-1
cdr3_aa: CASSVDLGGTSQFF
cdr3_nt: TGTGCCAGCAGCGTCGACTTGGGTGGCACCTCGCAGTTCTTC

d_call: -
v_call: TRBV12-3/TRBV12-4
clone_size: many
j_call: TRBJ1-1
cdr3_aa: CASSFASRNTEAFF
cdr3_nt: TGTGCCAGCAGTTTTGCAAGCAGGAACACTGAAGCTTTCTTT

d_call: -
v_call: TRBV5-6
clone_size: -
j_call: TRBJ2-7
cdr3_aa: CASSLKGEQYF
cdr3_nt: TGTGCCAGCAGCTTGAAGGGCGAGCAGTACTTC

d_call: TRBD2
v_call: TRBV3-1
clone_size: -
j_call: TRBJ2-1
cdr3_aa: CASSRGGLAGVVF
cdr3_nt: TGTGCCAGCAGCCGAGGGGGACTAGCGGGAGTGGTCTTC

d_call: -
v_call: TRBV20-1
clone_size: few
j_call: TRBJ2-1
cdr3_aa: CSAPRGHHEQFF
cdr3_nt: TGCAGTGCCCCGCGGGGGCATCATGAGCAGTTCTTC

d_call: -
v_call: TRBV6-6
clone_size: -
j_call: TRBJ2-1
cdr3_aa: CASSYFGADPYNEQFF
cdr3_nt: TGTGCCAGCAGTTACTTCGGAGCGGATCCCTACAATGAGCAGTTCTTC

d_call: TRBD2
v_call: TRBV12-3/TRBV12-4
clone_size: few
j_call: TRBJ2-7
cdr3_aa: CASRLASSYEQYF
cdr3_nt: TGTGCCAGCAGACTAGCGTCATCCTACGAGCAGTACTTC

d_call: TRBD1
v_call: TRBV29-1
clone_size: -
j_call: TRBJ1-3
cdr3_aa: CSARKGTGSGNTIYF
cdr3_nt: TGCAGCGCCCGTAAGGGGACAGGCTCTGGAAACACCATATATTTT

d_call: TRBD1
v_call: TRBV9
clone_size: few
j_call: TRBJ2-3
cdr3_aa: CASSARQGQPSTDTQYF
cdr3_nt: TGTGCCAGCAGCGCCCGACAGGGCCAACCTAGCACAGATACGCAGTATTTT

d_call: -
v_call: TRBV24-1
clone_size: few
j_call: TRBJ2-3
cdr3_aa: CATRAQGLTDTQYF
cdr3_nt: TGTGCCACCCGAGCCCAGGGACTGACAGATACGCAGTATTTT

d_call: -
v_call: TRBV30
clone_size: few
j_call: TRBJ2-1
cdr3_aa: CAWEILHEQFF
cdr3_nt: TGTGCCTGGGAAATCCTCCATGAGCAGTTCTTC

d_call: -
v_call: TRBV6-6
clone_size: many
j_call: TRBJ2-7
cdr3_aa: CASSYGGPYEQYF
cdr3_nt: TGTGCCAGCAGTTACGGGGGGCCGTACGAGCAGTACTTC

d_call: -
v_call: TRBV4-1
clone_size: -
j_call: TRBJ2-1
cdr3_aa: CASSQDEGLYNEQFF
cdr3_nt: TGCGCCAGCAGCCAAGACGAGGGACTCTACAATGAGCAGTTCTTC